The 25 T cell receptor beta chains below were found in one sample sequenced in a study of T cells after yellow fever vaccination. TCRdb re-analysed the 5' RACE reads in MiXCR, keeping a single row per CDR3 protein. The sample holds a few hundred thousand distinct CDR3 sequences, roughly 3.5% seen once. The sample in question was PBMCs, obtained on the day of the yellow fever booster vaccination. These receptors were taken from a man aged 18 to 30 who received the YFV17D yellow fever vaccine.

This chain links TRBV28 with TRBJ2-6; D gene ambiguous. In germline, CDR1 is MDHEN, CDR2 SYDVKM. The CDR3 is 16 residues long. The ends were cut back, 3 bases at V and 0 bases at J, with 9 bases in the middle. CDR3 nucleotides: TGTGCCAGCAGTTTCCCCCACCTCTCTGGGGCCAACGTCCTGACTTTC. This codes for CASSFPHLSGANVLTF.

This clonotype was seen ten or more times. The chain employs TRBV7-3 and TRBJ2-3, with 8 bases fitting TRBD2. CDR3 length equals 13 residues. V lost 5 bases and J lost 11; bases outside the gene matches: 9. Germline values: CDR1 SGHTA, CDR2 FQGTGA. This chain's CDR3 is CASSPRRGGGQYF. CDR3 nucleotides: TGTGCCAGCAGCCCCCGCCGGGGGGGGGGGCAGTATTTT.

In its sample, this clonotype was seen many times. The J gene is TRBJ2-1, the V gene TRBV18; D perhaps matches TRBD2 (6 bases). The germline V and J ends were trimmed by 5 bases and 2 bases, with 16 bases remaining between them. CDR1 KGHSH and CDR2 LQKENI come from the germline V gene. This CDR3 is 16 amino acids long. The DNA for the CDR3 is TGTGCCAGCTCAGCGGGACTCCAAGGACCCTACAATGAGCAGTTCTTC. This codes for CASSAGLQGPYNEQFF.

This clonotype was observed many times. This chain uses TRBV5-5 with TRBJ2-1; the D gene is possibly TRBD1 (6 bases). The V and J ends lost 0 bases and 0 bases respectively, with 13 bases between them. This CDR3 has 17 amino acids. The germline CDR1 and CDR2 sequences are SGHKS and YYEKEE (reference sequence). In DNA, the CDR3 is TGTGCCAGCAGCTTGGAACAGGGTTTCCTCTCCTACAATGAGCAGTTCTTC. It translates to CASSLEQGFLSYNEQFF.

The chain has TRBV6-5 and TRBJ1-2; TRBD1 matches 9 bases. CDR3 length: 16 residues. In germline, CDR1 is MNHEY, CDR2 SVGAGI. V lost 6 bases and J lost 1; bases outside the gene matches: 9. The CDR3 region is CASSPGTGFFNYGYTF. The CDR3 nucleotides read TGTGCCAGCAGCCCCGGGACAGGGTTTTTTAACTATGGCTACACCTTC.

This clonotype was seen only a few times. CDR3 sequence (DNA): TGCGCCAGCAGCCGGGAACCGAATTCACCCCTCCACTTT. It translates to CASSREPNSPLHF. V and J are TRBV10-2 and TRBJ1-6; D unresolved. The V gene lost 6 bases and the J gene lost 7 bases, with 10 bases spanning the gap. This CDR3 is 13 amino acids long. Looked up from germline, CDR1 is WSHSY and CDR2 is SAAADI.

This clonotype was observed a handful of times. This chain joins TRBV20-1 and TRBJ2-1; D is possibly TRBD2 (6 bases). The CDR3 length is 18 residues. Looked up from germline, CDR1 is DFQATT and CDR2 is SNEGSKA (reference sequence). The CDR3 nucleotides read TGCATTCACCACCCCCCCGGCAGATGGGGGGAATTGATAAATGAGCAGTTCTTC. Translation gives CIHHPPGRWGELINEQFF.

This clonotype has ten or more counts. The chain employs TRBV12-3 or TRBV12-4 and TRBJ2-3; D unresolved. CDR3 size: 14 residues. V gave up 3 bases and J gave up 4 bases, with 11 bases separating them. The CDR3 spells CASSFSLGPDTQYF. The CDR3 bases are TGTGCCAGCAGTTTTTCGCTGGGCCCAGATACGCAGTATTTT.

There are many counts of this clonotype. J is TRBJ1-6 and V is TRBV11-2, with D possibly matching TRBD1 (6 bases). Deletions cut 3 bases from V and 7 bases from J, with 13 bases between. The CDR3 contains 15 residues. Germline V CDR1 and CDR2: SGHAT, FQNNGV. Here the CDR3 reads CASSFLLRGNSPLHF. CDR3 DNA: TGTGCCAGCAGCTTCCTTCTCAGGGGAAATTCACCCCTCCACTTT.

This clonotype came up many times. The V and J genes are TRBV7-8 and TRBJ2-5, with TRBD2 matching 8 bases. There are 15 residues in the CDR3. The germline V gene has CDR1 SGHVS and CDR2 FQNEAQ. After removal of 7 bases from V and 7 bases from J, the junction contained 14 bases not matched to a gene. The CDR3 spells CASTRLPGLVWTQYF. The CDR3, as DNA: TGTGCCAGCACCCGCCTGCCGGGACTAGTTTGGACCCAGTACTTC.

This clonotype was recorded a few times. V is TRBV6-1 and J is TRBJ1-1, with D possibly being TRBD1 (6 bases). The CDR3 is 13 residues long. V was pared by 7 bases and J by 2 bases, with 11 bases between. Germline assignment: CDR1 MNHNS and CDR2 SASEGT. The CDR3 loop is CASKQGSNTEAFF. The CDR3 DNA follows: TGTGCCAGCAAACAGGGCAGTAACACTGAAGCTTTCTTT.

In this sample, this clonotype turned up a few times. The chain couples TRBV20-1 to TRBJ2-2; D gene uncertain. Germline-derived CDR1 and CDR2 are DFQATT and SNEGSKA (reference sequence). CDR3 length: 12 amino acids. Trimming left V 2 bases short and J 6 bases short, with 7 bases between. The CDR3 DNA sequence: TGCAGTGCTAGACGCAATGCCGGGGAGCTGTTTTTT. As protein: CSARRNAGELFF.

This clonotype has more than one count but fewer than ten. The chain carries TRBV5-4 and TRBJ1-6, with a tentative D call TRBD1 (5 bases). Germline V gene sequence: CDR1 SGHNT, CDR2 YYREEE (reference sequence). Trimming removed 0 bases at V and 8 bases at J, with 9 bases between. The length of the CDR3 is 14 residues. CDR3 nucleotides: TGTGCCAGCAGCTTGGGGGGCATGGATTCACCCCTCCACTTT. It translates to CASSLGGMDSPLHF.

This clonotype has ten or more counts. The V and J genes are TRBV5-1 and TRBJ1-2; TRBD1 aligns across 10 bases. CDR1 and CDR2 (germline): SGHRS, YFSETQ. Losses at the gene ends were 0 bases for V and 4 bases for J; bases not matched to a gene: 12. The CDR3 length is 18 residues. The chain's CDR3 is CASSLEVATGGSGYGYTF. The CDR3 DNA follows: TGCGCCAGCAGCTTGGAGGTGGCGACAGGGGGCTCTGGCTATGGCTACACCTTC.

This clonotype was picked up many times. The rearrangement links TRBV4-2 to TRBJ1-2; D ambiguous. There are 18 residues in the CDR3. The V and J ends lost 4 bases and 1 base respectively, with 22 bases between them. The V gene's germline CDR1 is LGHNA and CDR2 YNFKEQ. The chain's CDR3 is CASSRNWKEWQSNYGYTF. DNA for the CDR3: TGTGCCAGCAGCCGGAATTGGAAGGAATGGCAGAGTAACTATGGCTACACCTTC.

This clonotype was counted many times. The V gene is TRBV7-2, the J gene TRBJ1-6; D unresolved. Trimming took off 3 bases at V and 0 bases at J, with 9 bases between the two ends. The germline V gene has CDR1 SGHTA and CDR2 FQGNSA. There are 16 residues in the CDR3. The CDR3 sequence: CASSFQRSSYNSPLHF. The CDR3 DNA follows: TGTGCCAGCAGCTTCCAGAGGAGCTCCTATAATTCACCCCTCCACTTT.

The CDR3 spells CASSALADTQYF. The CDR3 DNA follows: TGTGCCAGCAGCGCGTTGGCAGATACGCAGTATTTT. The chain is built from TRBV12-3 or TRBV12-4 and TRBJ2-3, with no clear D. V was trimmed by 6 bases and J by 4 bases, leaving 8 bases between them. There are 12 residues in the CDR3.

This clonotype was detected ten times or more. The V call is TRBV11-2, the J call TRBJ2-3; unclear D gene. This CDR3 spans 14 amino acids. From germline, CDR1 is SGHAT and CDR2 FQNNGV. With 0 bases removed from V and 2 bases from J, the gap between germline ends came to 6 bases. The CDR3 bases are TGTGCCAGCAGCTTAGAGGGGATCACAGATACGCAGTATTTT. It specifies CASSLEGITDTQYF.

Only a few counts were recorded for this clonotype. The chain joins TRBV7-2 to TRBJ2-4, with 11 bases identical to TRBD1. The length of the CDR3 is 14 residues. J lost 6 bases, V lost 6 bases, and 4 bases had no gene match. Germline V gene lookup returns CDR1 SGHTA and CDR2 FQGNSA. The CDR3 reads CASRGTGGGNIQYF. DNA for the CDR3: TGTGCCAGCAGGGGGACAGGGGGAGGAAACATTCAGTACTTC.

This clonotype has just a few counts. Here the CDR3 DNA reads TGCAGTGCTAGAGTTCAGGAGGGAAACACCATATATTTT. Its protein is CSARVQEGNTIYF. The chain joins TRBV20-1 to TRBJ1-3; D uncertain. The length of the CDR3 is 13 residues. The V end lost 1 base, the J end lost 4 bases, and 8 bases lay between the germline ends. Germline values: CDR1 DFQATT, CDR2 SNEGSKA (reference sequence).

Ten or more counts support this clonotype. The CDR3 sequence is CASSFVDGPTEAFF. In DNA form, the CDR3 reads TGTGCCAGCAGTTTTGTGGACGGTCCCACTGAAGCTTTCTTT. The chain is built from TRBV28 and TRBJ1-1; no definite D call. Trimming shortened V by 3 bases and J by 4 bases, and 12 bases separated the two germline ends. CDR1 MDHEN and CDR2 SYDVKM come from the germline V gene. The CDR3 is made up of 14 amino acids.

This clonotype has ten or more counts. The genes are TRBV6-2 or TRBV6-3 and TRBJ2-5; D unresolved. The CDR3 runs 19 residues. Looked up from germline, CDR1 is MNHEY and CDR2 is SVGEGT. V was trimmed by 6 bases and J by 2 bases, leaving 28 bases between them. CDR3 sequence (DNA): TGTGCCAGCAGACGGTCGGACGTGGTAAACCTTATTCCTCAAGAGACCCAGTACTTC. Translation gives CASRRSDVVNLIPQETQYF.

This clonotype has at least ten counts. The chain carries TRBV5-1 and TRBJ2-1, with TRBD1 matching over 11 bases. The CDR3 contains 17 residues. CDR1 and CDR2 from the germline V gene are SGHRS and YFSETQ. Germline trimming cut 0 bases from V and 4 bases from J; bases unmatched to any gene: 6. The CDR3 protein is CASSLALGTGGYNEQFF. DNA for the CDR3: TGCGCCAGCAGCTTGGCTCTCGGGACAGGGGGTTACAATGAGCAGTTCTTC.

In its sample, this clonotype was seen many times. The chain couples TRBV12-3 or TRBV12-4 to TRBJ2-3; D not resolved. With 11 bases removed from V and 3 bases from J, the gap between germline ends came to 15 bases. This CDR3 has 13 residues. CDR3 in DNA: TGTGCCTGCAAATCTATGGGAACAGATACGCAGTATTTT. Translation: CACKSMGTDTQYF.

This clonotype has at least ten counts. The V and J genes are TRBV7-9 and TRBJ2-3; the D is unclear. The CDR3 has 15 residues. The V and J ends lost 4 bases and 4 bases respectively, with 15 bases between them. The germline CDR1 and CDR2 sequences are SEHNR and FQNEAQ (reference sequence). The CDR3 DNA reads TGTGCCAGCAGCTCGCTACGTCAGGCATCAGATACGCAGTATTTT. Its protein is CASSSLRQASDTQYF.